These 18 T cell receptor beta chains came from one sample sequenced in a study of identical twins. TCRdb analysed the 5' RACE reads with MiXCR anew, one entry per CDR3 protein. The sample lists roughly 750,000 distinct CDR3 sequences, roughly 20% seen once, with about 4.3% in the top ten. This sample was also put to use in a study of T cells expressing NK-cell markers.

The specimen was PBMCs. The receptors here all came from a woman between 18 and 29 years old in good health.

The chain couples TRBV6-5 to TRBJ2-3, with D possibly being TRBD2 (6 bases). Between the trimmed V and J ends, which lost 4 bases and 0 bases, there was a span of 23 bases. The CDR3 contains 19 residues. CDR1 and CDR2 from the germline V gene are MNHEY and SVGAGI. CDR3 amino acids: CASSFTGTPVASSTDTQYF. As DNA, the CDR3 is TGTGCCAGCAGTTTTACCGGGACTCCTGTTGCCTCTAGCACAGATACGCAGTATTTT.

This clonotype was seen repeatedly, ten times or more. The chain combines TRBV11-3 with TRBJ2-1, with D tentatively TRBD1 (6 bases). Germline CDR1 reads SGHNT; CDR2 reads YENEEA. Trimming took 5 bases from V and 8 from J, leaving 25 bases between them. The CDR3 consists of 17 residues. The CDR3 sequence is CASSLSSRGWLSDEQFF. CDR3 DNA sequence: TGTGCCAGCAGCCTATCTTCAAGGGGGTGGTTGAGCGATGAGCAGTTCTTC.

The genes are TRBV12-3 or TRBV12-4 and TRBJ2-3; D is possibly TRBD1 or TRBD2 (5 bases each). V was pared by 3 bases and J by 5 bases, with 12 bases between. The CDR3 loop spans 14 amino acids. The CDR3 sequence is CASSLRGEKDTQYF. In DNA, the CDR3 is TGTGCCAGCAGTTTGAGGGGCGAGAAAGATACGCAGTATTTT.

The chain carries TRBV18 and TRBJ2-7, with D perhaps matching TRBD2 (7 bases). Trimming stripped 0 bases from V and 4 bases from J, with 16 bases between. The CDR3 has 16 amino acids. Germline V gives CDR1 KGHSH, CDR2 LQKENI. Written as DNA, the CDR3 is TGTGCCAGCTCACCACCGGTGACGGGGGGCTCGTACGAGCAGTACTTC. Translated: CASSPPVTGGSYEQYF.

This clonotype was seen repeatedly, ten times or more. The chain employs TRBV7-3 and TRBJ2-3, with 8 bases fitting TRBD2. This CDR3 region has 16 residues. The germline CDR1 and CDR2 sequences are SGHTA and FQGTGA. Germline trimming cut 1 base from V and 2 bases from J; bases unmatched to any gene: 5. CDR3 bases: TGTGCCAGCAGCTTAAGGCTAGCGGGTACCACAGATACGCAGTATTTT. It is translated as CASSLRLAGTTDTQYF.

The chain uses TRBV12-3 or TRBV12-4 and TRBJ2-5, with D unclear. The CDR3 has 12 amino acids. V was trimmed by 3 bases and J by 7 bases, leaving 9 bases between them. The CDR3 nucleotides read TGTGCCAGCAGTTTTGATACCGGGACCCAGTACTTC. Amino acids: CASSFDTGTQYF.

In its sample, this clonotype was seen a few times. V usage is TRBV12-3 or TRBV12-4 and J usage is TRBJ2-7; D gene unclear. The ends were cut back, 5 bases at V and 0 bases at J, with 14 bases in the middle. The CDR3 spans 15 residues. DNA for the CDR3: TGTGCCAGCAGTCTGTCAGGTTCCAACTCCTACGAGCAGTACTTC. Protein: CASSLSGSNSYEQYF.

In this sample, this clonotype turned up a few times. CDR3 in amino acids: CASSNTGGNEQFF. The CDR3 bases are TGTGCCAGCAGCAATACGGGGGGCAATGAGCAGTTCTTC. V usage is TRBV7-6 and J usage is TRBJ2-1; TRBD2 matches at 7 bases. Germline assignment: CDR1 SGHVS and CDR2 FNYEAQ. This CDR3 spans 13 amino acids. J lost 6 bases, V lost 5 bases, and 4 bases had no gene match.

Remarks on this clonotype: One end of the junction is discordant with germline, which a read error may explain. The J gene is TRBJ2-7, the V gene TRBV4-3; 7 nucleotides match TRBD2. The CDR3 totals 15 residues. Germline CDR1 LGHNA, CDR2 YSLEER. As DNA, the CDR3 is TGCGCCAGCAGCCAAGATGGGGAGGGACGCCTCCCTTTGATCTTC. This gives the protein CASSQDGEGRLPLIF.

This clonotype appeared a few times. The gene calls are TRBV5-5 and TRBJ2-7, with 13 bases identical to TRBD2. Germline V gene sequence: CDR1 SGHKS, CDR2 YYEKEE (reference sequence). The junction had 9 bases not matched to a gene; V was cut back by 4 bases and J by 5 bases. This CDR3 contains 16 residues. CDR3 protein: CASSALAGGPFNEQYF. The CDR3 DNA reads TGTGCCAGCAGCGCACTAGCGGGAGGGCCCTTTAACGAGCAGTACTTC.

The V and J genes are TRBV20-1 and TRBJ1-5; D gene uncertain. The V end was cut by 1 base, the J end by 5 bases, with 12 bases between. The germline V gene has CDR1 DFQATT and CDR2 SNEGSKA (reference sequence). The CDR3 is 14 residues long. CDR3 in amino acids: CSARVLGSDQPQHF. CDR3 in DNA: TGCAGTGCTAGAGTTTTGGGGAGCGATCAGCCCCAGCATTTT.

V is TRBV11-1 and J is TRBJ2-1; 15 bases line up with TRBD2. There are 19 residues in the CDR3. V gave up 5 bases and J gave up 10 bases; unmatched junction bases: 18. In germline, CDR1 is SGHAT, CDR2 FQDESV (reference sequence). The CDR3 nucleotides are TGTGCCAGCAGCACGGGGACTAGCGGGAGGCACGCGGGTAATGGCGAGCAGTTCTTC. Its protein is CASSTGTSGRHAGNGEQFF.

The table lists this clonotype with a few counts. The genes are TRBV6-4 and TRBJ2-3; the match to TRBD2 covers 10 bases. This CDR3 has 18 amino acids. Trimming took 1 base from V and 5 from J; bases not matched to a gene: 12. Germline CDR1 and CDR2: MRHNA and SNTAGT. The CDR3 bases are TGTGCCAGCAGTGACTACCTCCAAGCGGGGGGGCATGGAGATACGCAGTATTTT. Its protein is CASSDYLQAGGHGDTQYF.

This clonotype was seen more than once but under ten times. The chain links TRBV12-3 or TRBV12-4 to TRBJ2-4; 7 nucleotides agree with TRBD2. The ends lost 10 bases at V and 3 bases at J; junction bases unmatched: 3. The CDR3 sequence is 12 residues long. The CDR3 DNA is TGTGCCATCTTAGCGGGCAAAAACATTCAGTACTTC. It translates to CAILAGKNIQYF.

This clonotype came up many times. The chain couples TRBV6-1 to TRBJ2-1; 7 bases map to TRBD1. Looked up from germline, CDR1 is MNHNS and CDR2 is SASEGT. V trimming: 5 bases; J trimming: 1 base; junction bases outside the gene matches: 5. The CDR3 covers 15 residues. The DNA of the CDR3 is TGTGCCAGCAGTCGACAGGGTTATTCCTACAATGAGCAGTTCTTC. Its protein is CASSRQGYSYNEQFF.

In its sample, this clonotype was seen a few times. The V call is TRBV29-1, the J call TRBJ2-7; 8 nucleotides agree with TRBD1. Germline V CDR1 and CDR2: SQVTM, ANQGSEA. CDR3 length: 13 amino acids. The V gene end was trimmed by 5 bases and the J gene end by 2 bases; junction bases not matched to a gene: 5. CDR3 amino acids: CSVLTGGTYEQYF. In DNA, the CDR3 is TGCAGCGTTTTAACAGGGGGTACCTACGAGCAGTACTTC.

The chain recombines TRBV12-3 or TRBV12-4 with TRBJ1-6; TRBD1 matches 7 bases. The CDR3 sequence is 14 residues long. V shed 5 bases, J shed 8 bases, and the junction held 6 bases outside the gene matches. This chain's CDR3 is CASSPTGRDSPLHF. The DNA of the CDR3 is TGTGCCAGCAGTCCGACAGGGCGCGATTCACCCCTCCACTTT.

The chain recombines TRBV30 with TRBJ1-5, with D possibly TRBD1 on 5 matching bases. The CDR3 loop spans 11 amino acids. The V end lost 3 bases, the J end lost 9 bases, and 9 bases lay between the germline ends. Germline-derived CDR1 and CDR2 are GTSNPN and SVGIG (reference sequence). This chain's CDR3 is CAWRGLGPQHF. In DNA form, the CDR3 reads TGTGCCTGGAGGGGGCTGGGGCCCCAGCATTTT.